A single TCR beta chain is shown here with its context. Source study methods: Reference gene primer amplification in the assay estimated nucleated cell counts. Generated by immunoSEQ multiplex PCR, the TCRdb table keeps only in-frame clones and is missing some. The V and J calls and the clone size are those of that table, but D and trimming were determined from the DNA. The data show about 240,000 clones, with approximately 86% seen just once and around 2.9% held by the top ten. The sample is drawn from a study of blood T cell repertoires in COVID-19. Background on the study: There were acute and convalescent COVID-19 samples, and they came from the United States, Italy and Spain. T cells, B-cell-depleted T cells, or PBMCs provided the cDNA or gDNA that served as material.

The CDR3 sequence is 17 residues long. The V segment lost 0 bases and the J segment 10 bases; nucleotides outside the gene matches: 12. Germline V CDR1 and CDR2: MDHEN, SYDVKM. The chain employs TRBV28 and TRBJ2-1, with 10 bases identical to TRBD2. The receptor was isolated from a woman in her thirties who had recovered from COVID-19. The sequenced sample consisted of peripheral blood. The CDR3 DNA reads TGTGCCAGCAGTTTATGGGCGCGGAGCGGGGGGGCACGGGAGCAGTTCTTC. It encodes CASSLWARSGGAREQFF.